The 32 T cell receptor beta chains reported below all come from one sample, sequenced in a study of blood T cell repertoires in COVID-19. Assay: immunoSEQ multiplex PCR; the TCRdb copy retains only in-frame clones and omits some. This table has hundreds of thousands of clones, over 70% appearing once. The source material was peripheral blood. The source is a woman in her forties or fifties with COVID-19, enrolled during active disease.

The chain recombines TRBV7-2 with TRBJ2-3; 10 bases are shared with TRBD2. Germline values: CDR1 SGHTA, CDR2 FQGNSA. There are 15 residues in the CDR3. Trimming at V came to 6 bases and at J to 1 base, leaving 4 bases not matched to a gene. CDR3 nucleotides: TGTGCCAGCAGACAGGGACTAGCGCGCACAGATACGCAGTATTTT. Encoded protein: CASRQGLARTDTQYF.

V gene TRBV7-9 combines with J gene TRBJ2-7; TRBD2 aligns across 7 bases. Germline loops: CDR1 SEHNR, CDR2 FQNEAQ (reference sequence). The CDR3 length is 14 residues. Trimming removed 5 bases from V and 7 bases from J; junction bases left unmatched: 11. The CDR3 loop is CASSPGGRQNEQYF. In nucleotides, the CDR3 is TGTGCCAGCAGCCCGGGGGGAAGACAGAATGAGCAGTACTTC.

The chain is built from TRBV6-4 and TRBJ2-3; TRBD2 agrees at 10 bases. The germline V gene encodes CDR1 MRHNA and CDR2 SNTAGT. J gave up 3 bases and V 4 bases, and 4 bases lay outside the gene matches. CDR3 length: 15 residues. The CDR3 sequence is CASSAGTSETDTQYF. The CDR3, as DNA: TGTGCCAGCAGTGCCGGGACTAGCGAAACAGATACGCAGTATTTT.

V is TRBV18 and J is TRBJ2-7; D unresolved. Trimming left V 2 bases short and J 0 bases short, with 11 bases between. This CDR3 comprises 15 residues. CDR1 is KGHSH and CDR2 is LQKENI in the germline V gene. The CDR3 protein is CASSPGALGSYEQYF. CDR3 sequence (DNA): TGTGCCAGCTCACCAGGAGCCCTGGGCTCCTACGAGCAGTACTTC.

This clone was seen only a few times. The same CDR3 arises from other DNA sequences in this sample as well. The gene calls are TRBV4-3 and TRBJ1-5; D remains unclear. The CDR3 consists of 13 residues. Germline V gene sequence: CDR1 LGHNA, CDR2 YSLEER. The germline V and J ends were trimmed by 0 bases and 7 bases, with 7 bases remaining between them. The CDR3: CASSQDRRQPQHF. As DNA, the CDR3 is TGCGCCAGCAGCCAAGATCGTCGGCAGCCCCAGCATTTT.

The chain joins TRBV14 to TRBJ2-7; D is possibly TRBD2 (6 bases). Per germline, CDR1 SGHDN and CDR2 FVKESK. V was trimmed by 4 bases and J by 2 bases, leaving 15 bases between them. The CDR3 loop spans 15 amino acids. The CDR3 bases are TGTGCCAGCAGCCCTTTATCGGCGGGACCCTACGAGCAGTACTTC. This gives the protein CASSPLSAGPYEQYF.

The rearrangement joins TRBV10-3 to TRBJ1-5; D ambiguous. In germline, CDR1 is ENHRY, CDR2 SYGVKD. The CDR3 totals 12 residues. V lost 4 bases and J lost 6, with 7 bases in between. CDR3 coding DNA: TGTGCCATCAGTGCAGGTCTTCAGCCCCAGCATTTT. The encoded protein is CAISAGLQPQHF.

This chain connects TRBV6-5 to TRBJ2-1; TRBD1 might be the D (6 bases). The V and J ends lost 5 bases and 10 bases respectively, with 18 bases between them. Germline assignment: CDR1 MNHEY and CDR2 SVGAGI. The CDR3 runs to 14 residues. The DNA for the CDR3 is TGTGCCAGCAGTCCCCTGAGGGGGAGTTGGGAGCAGTTCTTC. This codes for CASSPLRGSWEQFF.

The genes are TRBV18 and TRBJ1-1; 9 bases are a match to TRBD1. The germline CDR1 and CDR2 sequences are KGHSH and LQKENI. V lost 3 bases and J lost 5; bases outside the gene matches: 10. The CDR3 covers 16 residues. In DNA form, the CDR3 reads TGTGCCAGCTCACCCGGGTACAGGGGGCGAGGGACTGAAGCTTTCTTT. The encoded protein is CASSPGYRGRGTEAFF.

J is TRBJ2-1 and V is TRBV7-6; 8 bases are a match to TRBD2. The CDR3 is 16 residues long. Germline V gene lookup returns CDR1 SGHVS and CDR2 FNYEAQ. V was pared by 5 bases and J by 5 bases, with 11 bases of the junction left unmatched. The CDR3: CASSRSVAGPNNEQFF. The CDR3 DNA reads TGTGCCAGCAGCAGATCCGTAGCGGGACCTAACAATGAGCAGTTCTTC.

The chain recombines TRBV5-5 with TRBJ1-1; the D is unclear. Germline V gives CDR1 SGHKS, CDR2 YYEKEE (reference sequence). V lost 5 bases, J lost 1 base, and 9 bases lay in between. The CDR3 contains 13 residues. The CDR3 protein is CASSSNPNTEAFF. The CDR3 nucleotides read TGTGCCAGCAGTTCAAATCCGAACACTGAAGCTTTCTTT.

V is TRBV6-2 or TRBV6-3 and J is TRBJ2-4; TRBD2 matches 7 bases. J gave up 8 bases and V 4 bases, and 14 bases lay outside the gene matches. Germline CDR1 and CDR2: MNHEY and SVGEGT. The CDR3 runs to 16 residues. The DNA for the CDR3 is TGTGCCAGCAGTTCAGAGCGGGTGCGGGGGATTTACATTCAGTACTTC. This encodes CASSSERVRGIYIQYF.

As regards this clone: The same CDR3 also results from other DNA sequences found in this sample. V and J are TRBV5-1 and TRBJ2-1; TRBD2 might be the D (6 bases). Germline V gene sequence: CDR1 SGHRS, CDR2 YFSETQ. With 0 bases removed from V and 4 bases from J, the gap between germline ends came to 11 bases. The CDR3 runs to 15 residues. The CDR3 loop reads CASSLVLADYNEQFF. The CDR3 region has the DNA TGCGCCAGCAGCTTGGTACTAGCAGATTACAATGAGCAGTTCTTC. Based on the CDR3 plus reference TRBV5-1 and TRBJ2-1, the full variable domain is KAGVTQTPRYLIKTRGQQVTLSCSPISGHRSVSWYQQTPGQGLQFLFEYFSETQRNKGNFPGRFSGRQFSNSRSEMNVSTLELGDSALYLCASSLVLADYNEQFFGPGTRLTVL.

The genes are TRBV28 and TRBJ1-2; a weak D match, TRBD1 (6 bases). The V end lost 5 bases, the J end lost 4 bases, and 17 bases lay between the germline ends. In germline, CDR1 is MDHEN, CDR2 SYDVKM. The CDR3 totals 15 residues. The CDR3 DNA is TGTGCCAGCAGTCCAAACAGGGTCGCTGGCTATGGCTACACCTTC. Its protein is CASSPNRVAGYGYTF.

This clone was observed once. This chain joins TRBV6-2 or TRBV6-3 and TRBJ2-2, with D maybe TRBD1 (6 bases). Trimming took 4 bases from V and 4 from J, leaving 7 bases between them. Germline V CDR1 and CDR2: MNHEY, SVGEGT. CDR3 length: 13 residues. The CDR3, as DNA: TGTGCCAGCAGTTTCAGGGGCACCGGGGAGCTGTTTTTT. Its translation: CASSFRGTGELFF.

The CDR3 sequence is CASSRGQRDSEKLFF. The CDR3 DNA reads TGTGCCAGCAGCCGCGGACAGAGGGACAGTGAAAAACTGTTTTTT. The chain employs TRBV6-5 and TRBJ1-4, with TRBD1 matching over 7 bases. The CDR3 contains 15 residues. Germline-derived CDR1 and CDR2 are MNHEY and SVGAGI. With 6 bases clipped from V and 7 bases from J, the junction kept 11 bases outside the gene matches.

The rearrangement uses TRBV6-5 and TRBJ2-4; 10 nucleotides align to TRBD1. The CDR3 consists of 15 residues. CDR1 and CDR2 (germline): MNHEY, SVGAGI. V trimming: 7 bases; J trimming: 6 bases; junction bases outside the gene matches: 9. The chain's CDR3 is CASKHRDRGRNIQYF. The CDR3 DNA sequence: TGTGCCAGCAAACACCGGGACAGGGGTAGAAACATTCAGTACTTC.

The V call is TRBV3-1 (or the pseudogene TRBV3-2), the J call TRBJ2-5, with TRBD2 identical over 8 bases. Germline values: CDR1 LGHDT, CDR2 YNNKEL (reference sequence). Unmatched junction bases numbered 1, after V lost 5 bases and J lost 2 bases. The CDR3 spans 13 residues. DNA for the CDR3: TGTGCCAGCAGCGTAGCGGGGCAAGAGACCCAGTACTTC. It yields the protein CASSVAGQETQYF.

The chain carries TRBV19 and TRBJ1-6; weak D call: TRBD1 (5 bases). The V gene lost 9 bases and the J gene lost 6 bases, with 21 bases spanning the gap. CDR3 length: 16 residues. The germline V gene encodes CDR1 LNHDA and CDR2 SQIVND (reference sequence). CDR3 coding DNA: TGTGCCAGCCGCATCGGTGGCGGGGGTGGTAATTCACCCCTCCACTTT. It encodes CASRIGGGGGNSPLHF.

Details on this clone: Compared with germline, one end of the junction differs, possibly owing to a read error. CDR3 protein: CASSRKGEETQYF. For the CDR3, the DNA is TGTGCTAGCAGCCGCAAGGGGGAAGAGACCCAGTACTTC. The chain couples TRBV7-7 to TRBJ2-5, with D possibly matching TRBD1 (6 bases). This CDR3 is 13 amino acids long. Germline CDR1 and CDR2: SSHAT and FNYEAQ (reference sequence).

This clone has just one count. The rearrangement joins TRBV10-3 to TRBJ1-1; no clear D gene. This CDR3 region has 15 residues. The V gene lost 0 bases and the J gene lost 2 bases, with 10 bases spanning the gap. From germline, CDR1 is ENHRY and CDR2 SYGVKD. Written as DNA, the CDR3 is TGTGCCATCAGTGAGTCTAGAGGAAGAAACACTGAAGCTTTCTTT. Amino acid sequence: CAISESRGRNTEAFF.

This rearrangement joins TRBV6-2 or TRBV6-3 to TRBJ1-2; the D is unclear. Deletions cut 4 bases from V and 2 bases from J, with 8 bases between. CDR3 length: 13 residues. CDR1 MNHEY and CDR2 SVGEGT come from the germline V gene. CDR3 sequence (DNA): TGTGCCAGCAGTTTCGACGGGAACTATGGCTACACCTTC. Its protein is CASSFDGNYGYTF.

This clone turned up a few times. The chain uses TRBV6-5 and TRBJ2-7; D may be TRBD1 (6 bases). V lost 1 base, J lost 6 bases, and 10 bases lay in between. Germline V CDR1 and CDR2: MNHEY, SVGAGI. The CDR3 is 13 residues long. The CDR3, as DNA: TGTGCCAGCAGTTACTTGGGGGCGAGCGAGCAGTACTTC. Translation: CASSYLGASEQYF.

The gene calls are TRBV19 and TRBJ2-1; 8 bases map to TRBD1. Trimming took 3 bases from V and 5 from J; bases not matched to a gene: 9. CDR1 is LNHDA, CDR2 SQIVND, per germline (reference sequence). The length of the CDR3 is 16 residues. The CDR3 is CASSIIKATGDNEQFF. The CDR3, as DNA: TGTGCCAGTAGTATCATCAAAGCGACAGGGGACAATGAGCAGTTCTTC.

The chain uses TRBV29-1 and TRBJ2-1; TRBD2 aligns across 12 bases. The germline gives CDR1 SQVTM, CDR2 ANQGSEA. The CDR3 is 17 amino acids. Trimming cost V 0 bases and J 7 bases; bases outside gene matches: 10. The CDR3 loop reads CSVEDSASGRAGNEQFF. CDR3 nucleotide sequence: TGCAGCGTTGAAGATTCGGCTAGCGGGAGGGCGGGTAATGAGCAGTTCTTC.

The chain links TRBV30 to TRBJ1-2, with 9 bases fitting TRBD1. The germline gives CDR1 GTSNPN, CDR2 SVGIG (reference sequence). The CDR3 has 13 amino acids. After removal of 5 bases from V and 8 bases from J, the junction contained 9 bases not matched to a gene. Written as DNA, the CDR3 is TGTGCCTGGGGACCGGGACAGGGAGGCGGCTACACCTTC. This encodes CAWGPGQGGGYTF. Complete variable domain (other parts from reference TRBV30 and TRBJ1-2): SQTIHQWPATLVQPVGSPLSLECTVEGTSNPNLYWYRQAAGRGLQLLFYSVGIGQISSEVPQNLSASRPQDRQFILSSKKLLLSDSGFYLCAWGPGQGGGYTFGSGTRLTVV.

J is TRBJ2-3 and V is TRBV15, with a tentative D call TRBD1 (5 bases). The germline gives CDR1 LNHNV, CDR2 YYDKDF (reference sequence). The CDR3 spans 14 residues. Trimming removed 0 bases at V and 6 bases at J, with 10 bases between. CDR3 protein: CATSRDQGRDTQYF. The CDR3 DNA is TGTGCCACCAGCAGAGATCAGGGCAGGGATACGCAGTATTTT.

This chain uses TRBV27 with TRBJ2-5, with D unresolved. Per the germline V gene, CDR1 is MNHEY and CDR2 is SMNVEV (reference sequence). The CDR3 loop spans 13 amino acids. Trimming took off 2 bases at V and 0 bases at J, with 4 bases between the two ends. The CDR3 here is CASSLQYQETQYF. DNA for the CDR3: TGTGCCAGCAGTTTACAGTACCAAGAGACCCAGTACTTC.

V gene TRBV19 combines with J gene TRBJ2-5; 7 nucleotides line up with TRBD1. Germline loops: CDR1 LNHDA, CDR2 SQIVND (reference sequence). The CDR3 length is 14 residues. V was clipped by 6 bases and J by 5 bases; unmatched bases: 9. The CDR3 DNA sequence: TGTGCCAGTAGCCAGCTCTTACAGGGGGAGACCCAGTACTTC. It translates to CASSQLLQGETQYF.

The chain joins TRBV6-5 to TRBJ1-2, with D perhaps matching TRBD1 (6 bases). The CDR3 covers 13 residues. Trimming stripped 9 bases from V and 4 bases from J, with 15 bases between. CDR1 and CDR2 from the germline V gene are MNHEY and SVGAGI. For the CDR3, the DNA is TGTGCCAGGGATCACAGGGAAGGCTATGGCTACACCTTC. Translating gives CARDHREGYGYTF.

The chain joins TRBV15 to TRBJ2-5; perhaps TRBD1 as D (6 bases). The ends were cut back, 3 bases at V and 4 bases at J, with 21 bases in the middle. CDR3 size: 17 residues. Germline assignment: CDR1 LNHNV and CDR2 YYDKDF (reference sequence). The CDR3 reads CATSRLTGTQGRETQYF. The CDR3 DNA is TGTGCCACCAGCAGGCTCACCGGGACACAAGGTAGAGAGACCCAGTACTTC.

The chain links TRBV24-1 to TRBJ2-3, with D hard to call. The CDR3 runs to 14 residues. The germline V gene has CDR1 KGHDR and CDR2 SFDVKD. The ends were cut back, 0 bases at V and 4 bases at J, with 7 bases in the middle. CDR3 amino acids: CATSDLTVADTQYF. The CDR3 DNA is TGTGCCACCAGTGATTTGACGGTAGCAGATACGCAGTATTTT.